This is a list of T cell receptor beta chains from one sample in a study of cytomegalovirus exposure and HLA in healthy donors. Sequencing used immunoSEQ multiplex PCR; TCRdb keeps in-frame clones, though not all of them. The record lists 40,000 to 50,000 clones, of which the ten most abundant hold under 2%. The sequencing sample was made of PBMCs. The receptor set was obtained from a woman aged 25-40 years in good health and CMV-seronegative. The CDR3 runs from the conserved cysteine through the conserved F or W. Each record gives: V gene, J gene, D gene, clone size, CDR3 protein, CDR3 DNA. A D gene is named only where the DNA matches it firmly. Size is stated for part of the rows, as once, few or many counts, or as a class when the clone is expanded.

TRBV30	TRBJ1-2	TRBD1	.	CAWSTGGGYTF	TGTGCCTGGAGTACAGGGGGAGGCTACACCTTC
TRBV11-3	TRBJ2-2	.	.	CASSLTESTGELFF	TGTGCCAGCAGCTTAACAGAAAGCACCGGGGAGCTGTTTTTT
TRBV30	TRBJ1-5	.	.	CAWSVTRGSNQPQHF	TGTGCCTGGAGTGTGACTAGGGGTAGCAATCAGCCCCAGCATTTT
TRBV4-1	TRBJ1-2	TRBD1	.	CASSPWGQGPANYGYTF	TGCGCCAGCAGCCCATGGGGACAGGGACCAGCTAACTATGGCTACACCTTC
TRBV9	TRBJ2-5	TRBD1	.	CASSPRTGALGETQYF	TGTGCCAGCAGCCCAAGGACAGGGGCATTAGGGGAGACCCAGTACTTC
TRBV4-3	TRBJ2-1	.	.	CASSQERRDPYNEQFF	TGCGCCAGCAGCCAAGAGCGGCGGGACCCCTACAATGAGCAGTTCTTC
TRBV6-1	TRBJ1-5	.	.	CASSESYREFRQPQHF	TGTGCCAGCAGTGAAAGCTACAGGGAATTTCGTCAGCCCCAGCATTTT
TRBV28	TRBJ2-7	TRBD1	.	CASSLSGQALGEQYF	TGTGCCAGCAGTTTATCAGGACAGGCATTAGGCGAGCAGTACTTC
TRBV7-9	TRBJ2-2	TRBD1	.	CASSTSVGGIITGELFF	TGTGCCAGCAGCACCTCAGTAGGGGGCATTATCACCGGGGAGCTGTTTTTT
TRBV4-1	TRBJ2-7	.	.	CASSLRQATYEQYF	TGCGCCAGCAGCTTACGACAGGCGACCTACGAGCAGTACTTC
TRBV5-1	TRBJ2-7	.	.	CASSSRVYEQYF	TGCGCCAGCAGCTCCAGGGTTTACGAGCAGTACTTC
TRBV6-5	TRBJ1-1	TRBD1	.	CASFRDRVNTEAFF	TGTGCCAGCTTTCGGGACAGGGTGAACACTGAAGCTTTCTTT
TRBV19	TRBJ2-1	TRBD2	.	CASSLTSGDYNEQFF	TGTGCCAGTAGTCTGACTAGCGGGGATTACAATGAGCAGTTCTTC
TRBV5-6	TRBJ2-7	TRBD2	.	CASSSLAGVDEQYF	TGTGCCAGCAGCTCACTAGCGGGAGTCGACGAGCAGTACTTC
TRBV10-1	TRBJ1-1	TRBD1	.	CASSGDRLNTEAFF	TGCGCCAGCAGTGGGGACAGGTTGAACACTGAAGCTTTCTTT
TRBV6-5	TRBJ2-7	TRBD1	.	CASSHDRGLIYEQYF	TGTGCCAGCAGCCATGACAGGGGGCTTATATACGAGCAGTACTTC
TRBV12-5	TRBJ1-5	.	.	CASGQGNQPQHF	TGTGCTAGTGGTCAGGGCAATCAGCCCCAGCATTTT
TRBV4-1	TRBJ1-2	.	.	CASSQVPLREDGYTF	TGCGCCAGCAGCCAAGTCCCCCTTCGGGAGGATGGCTACACCTTC
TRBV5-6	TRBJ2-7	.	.	CASSSRSYEQYF	TGTGCCAGCAGCTCCAGATCCTACGAGCAGTACTTC
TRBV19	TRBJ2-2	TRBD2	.	CASTALAGMGGELFF	TGTGCCAGTACGGCACTAGCGGGAATGGGGGGGGAGCTGTTTTTT
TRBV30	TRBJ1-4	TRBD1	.	CAGSKAGTGGEKLFF	TGTGCCGGGAGTAAAGCCGGGACAGGCGGAGAAAAACTGTTTTTT
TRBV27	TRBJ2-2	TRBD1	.	CASTLRPTGTHTGELFF	TGTGCCAGCACTTTACGTCCGACAGGGACGCACACCGGGGAGCTGTTTTTT
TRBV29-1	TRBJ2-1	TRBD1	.	CSVETGQGEGNEQFF	TGCAGCGTTGAAACCGGACAGGGGGAGGGCAATGAGCAGTTCTTC
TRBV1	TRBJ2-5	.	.	CTSSQDSGTGSVTQYF	TGCACCAGCAGCCAAGATTCGGGGACAGGGAGCGTGACCCAGTACTTC
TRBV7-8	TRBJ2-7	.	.	CASSRGSYEQYF	TGTGCCAGCAGCCGAGGCAGCTACGAGCAGTACTTC
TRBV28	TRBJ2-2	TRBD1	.	CATKVIQGSDTGELFF	TGTGCCACCAAGGTGATACAGGGGTCGGACACCGGGGAGCTGTTTTTT
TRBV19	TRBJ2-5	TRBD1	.	CASRSGQVQETQYF	TGTGCCAGTAGATCCGGACAGGTACAAGAGACCCAGTACTTC
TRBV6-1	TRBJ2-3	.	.	CASSEAWVEGTDTQYF	TGTGCCAGCAGTGAAGCATGGGTGGAGGGCACAGATACGCAGTATTTT
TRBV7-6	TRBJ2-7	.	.	CASSPSEASYEQYF	TGTGCCAGCAGCCCGTCCGAGGCCTCCTACGAGCAGTACTTC
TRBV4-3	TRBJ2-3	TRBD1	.	CASSQLGLAGTGSTDTQYF	TGCGCCAGCAGCCAGCTGGGATTAGCCGGGACAGGGAGTACAGATACGCAGTATTTT
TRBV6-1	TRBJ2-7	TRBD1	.	CASIPWGTGDYEQYF	TGTGCCAGCATTCCTTGGGGGACAGGTGACTACGAGCAGTACTTC
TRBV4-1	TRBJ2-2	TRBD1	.	CASSQSPGQKTGELFF	TGCGCCAGCAGCCAATCTCCGGGACAGAAAACCGGGGAGCTGTTTTTT
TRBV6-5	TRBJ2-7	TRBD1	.	CASRNGQGPSYEQYF	TGTGCCAGCAGAAATGGACAGGGGCCCTCCTACGAGCAGTACTTC
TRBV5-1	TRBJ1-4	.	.	CASSSGRADEKLFF	TGCGCCAGCAGCTCCGGCAGGGCGGATGAAAAACTGTTTTTT
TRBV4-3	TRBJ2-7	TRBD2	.	CASSPQPSGGTYEQYF	TGCGCCAGCAGCCCCCAACCTAGCGGGGGGACCTACGAGCAGTACTTC
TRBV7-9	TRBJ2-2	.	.	CASSSSGGGRTGELFF	TGTGCCAGCAGCTCCTCTGGGGGAGGAAGGACCGGGGAGCTGTTTTTT
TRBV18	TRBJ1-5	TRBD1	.	CASSPPGQGNQPQHF	TGTGCCAGCTCACCCCCGGGACAGGGTAATCAGCCCCAGCATTTT
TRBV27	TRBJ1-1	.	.	CASSFQGLTEAFF	TGTGCCAGCAGTTTCCAGGGATTGACTGAAGCTTTCTTT
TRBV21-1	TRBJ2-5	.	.	CASRPQGQETQYF	TGTGCCAGCAGGCCCCAGGGCCAAGAGACCCAGTACTTC
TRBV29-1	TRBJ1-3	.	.	CSVRRGGGNTIYF	TGCAGCGTTCGCAGGGGCGGTGGAAACACCATATATTTT
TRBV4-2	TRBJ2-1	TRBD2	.	CASSPRGGSSYNEQFF	TGTGCCAGCAGCCCTAGGGGCGGGAGCTCCTACAATGAGCAGTTCTTC
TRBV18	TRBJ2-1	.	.	CASSLGGASYNEQFF	TGTGCCAGCTCCCTGGGGGGGGCTTCCTACAATGAGCAGTTCTTC
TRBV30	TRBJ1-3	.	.	CAWSVGGAGNTIYF	TGTGCCTGGAGTGTTGGCGGGGCTGGAAACACCATATATTTT
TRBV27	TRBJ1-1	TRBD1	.	CASRSQGGFTEAFF	TGTGCCAGCAGAAGTCAGGGGGGATTTACTGAAGCTTTCTTT
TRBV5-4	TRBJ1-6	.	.	CASSLGREGSPLHF	TGTGCCAGCAGCTTGGGCAGGGAGGGTTCACCCCTCCACTTT
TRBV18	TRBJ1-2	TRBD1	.	CASSRDRGQDYGYTF	TGTGCCAGCTCACGAGACAGGGGGCAAGACTATGGCTACACCTTC
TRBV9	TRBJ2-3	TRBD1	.	CASSLTGGTDTQYF	TGTGCCAGCAGCCTTACAGGGGGCACAGATACGCAGTATTTT
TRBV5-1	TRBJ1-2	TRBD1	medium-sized	CASSSGGAGYGYTF	TGCGCCAGCTCATCAGGGGGCGCAGGCTATGGCTACACCTTC
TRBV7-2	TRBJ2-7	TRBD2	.	CASSLTSGAQPYEQYF	TGTGCCAGCAGCCTAACTAGCGGGGCCCAGCCCTACGAGCAGTACTTC
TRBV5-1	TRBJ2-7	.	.	CAKPHMPTYEQYF	TGCGCAAAACCACATATGCCGACCTACGAGCAGTACTTC
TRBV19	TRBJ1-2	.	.	CASSIQALATQAGYTF	TGTGCCAGTAGTATTCAGGCCCTAGCAACCCAGGCTGGCTACACCTTC
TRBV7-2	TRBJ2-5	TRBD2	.	CASSLVLAGGPRETQYF	TGTGCCAGCAGCTTAGTATTAGCGGGAGGGCCTAGAGAGACCCAGTACTTC
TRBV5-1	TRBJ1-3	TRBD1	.	CASSLGYGQVVDTIYF	TGCGCCAGCAGCTTGGGATATGGACAGGTTGTTGACACCATATATTTT
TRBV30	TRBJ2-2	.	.	CAWSGSWQDTGELFF	TGTGCCTGGAGCGGGAGTTGGCAGGACACCGGGGAGCTGTTTTTT
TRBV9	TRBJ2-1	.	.	CASSSRASYNEQFF	TGTGCCAGCAGCTCCAGGGCGTCCTACAATGAGCAGTTCTTC